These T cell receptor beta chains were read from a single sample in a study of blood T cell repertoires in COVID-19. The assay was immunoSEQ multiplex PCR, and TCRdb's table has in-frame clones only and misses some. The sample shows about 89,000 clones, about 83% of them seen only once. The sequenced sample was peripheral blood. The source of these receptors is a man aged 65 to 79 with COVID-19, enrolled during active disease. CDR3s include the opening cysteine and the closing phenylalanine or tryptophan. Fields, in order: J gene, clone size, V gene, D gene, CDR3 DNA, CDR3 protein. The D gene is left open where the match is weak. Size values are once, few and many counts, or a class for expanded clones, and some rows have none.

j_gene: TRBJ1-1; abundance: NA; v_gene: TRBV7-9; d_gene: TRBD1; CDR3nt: TGTGCCAGCAGCTTGACAGGGGAGTGGGCTGAAGCTTTCTTT; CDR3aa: CASSLTGEWAEAFF
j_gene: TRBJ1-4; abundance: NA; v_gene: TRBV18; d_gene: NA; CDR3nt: TGTGCCAGCTCCCCCAGAGGCGAAAAACTGTTTTTT; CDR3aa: CASSPRGEKLFF
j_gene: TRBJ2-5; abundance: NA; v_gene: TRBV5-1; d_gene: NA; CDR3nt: TGCGCCAGCAGCTTGGAGGGCGGGGGCTACCAAGAGACCCAGTACTTC; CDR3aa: CASSLEGGGYQETQYF
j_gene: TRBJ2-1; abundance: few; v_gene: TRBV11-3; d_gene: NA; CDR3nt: TGTGCCAGCAGCCGCCGGGACTATGAGCAGTTCTTC; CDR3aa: CASSRRDYEQFF
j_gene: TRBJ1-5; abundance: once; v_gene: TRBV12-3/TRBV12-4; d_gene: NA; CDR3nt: TGTGCCAGCAGTGCTAACGGCGGGCCCCAGCATTTT; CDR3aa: CASSANGGPQHF
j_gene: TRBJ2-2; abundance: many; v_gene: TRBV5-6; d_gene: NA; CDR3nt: TGTGCCAGCAGCGGGTGGACAGCTGGGACCGGGGAGCTGTTTTTT; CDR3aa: CASSGWTAGTGELFF
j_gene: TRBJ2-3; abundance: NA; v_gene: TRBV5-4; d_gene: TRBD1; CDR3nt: TGTGCCAGCAGCCTTAGGACAGGGGCAGTAGATACGCAGTATTTT; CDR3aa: CASSLRTGAVDTQYF
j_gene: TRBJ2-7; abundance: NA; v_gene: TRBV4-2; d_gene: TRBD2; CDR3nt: TGTGCCAGCAGCCAAGATCCCCCTAGCGGGGTCTCCTACGAGCAGTACTTC; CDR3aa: CASSQDPPSGVSYEQYF
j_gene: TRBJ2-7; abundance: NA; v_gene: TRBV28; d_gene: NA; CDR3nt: TGTGCCAGCAGTCCACGGGTATACGAGCAGTACTTC; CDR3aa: CASSPRVYEQYF
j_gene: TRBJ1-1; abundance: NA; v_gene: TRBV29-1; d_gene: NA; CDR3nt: TGCAGCGGGACTCTCTCCTACCCGAACACTGAAGCTTTCTTT; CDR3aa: CSGTLSYPNTEAFF
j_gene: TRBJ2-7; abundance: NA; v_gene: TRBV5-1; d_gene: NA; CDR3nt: TGCGCCAGCAGCCCGTTGGACATCTCCTACGAGCAGTACTTC; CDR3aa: CASSPLDISYEQYF
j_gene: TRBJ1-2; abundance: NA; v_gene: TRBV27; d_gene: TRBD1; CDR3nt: TGTGCCAACCCCAAACGGACAGGGGGAACGGGCTACACCTTC; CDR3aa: CANPKRTGGTGYTF
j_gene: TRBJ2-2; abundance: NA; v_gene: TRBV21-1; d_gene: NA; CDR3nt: TGTGCCAGCAGCACGGAGGGCGGAAACACCGGGGAGCTGTTTTTT; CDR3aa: CASSTEGGNTGELFF
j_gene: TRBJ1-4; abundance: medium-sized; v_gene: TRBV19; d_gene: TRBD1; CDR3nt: TGTGCCAGTAGTCCGGACAGGGGGCGGGAAAAACTGTTTTTT; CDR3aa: CASSPDRGREKLFF
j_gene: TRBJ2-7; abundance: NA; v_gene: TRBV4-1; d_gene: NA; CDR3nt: TGCGCCAGCAGCCGAGCAGCACAGGGGAGGAGCTCCTACGAGCAGTACTTC; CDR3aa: CASSRAAQGRSSYEQYF
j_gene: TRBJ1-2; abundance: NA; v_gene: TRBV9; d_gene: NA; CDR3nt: TGTGCCAGCAGCGCAGGAGACAGTAATCCTAACTATGGCTACACCTTC; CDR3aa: CASSAGDSNPNYGYTF
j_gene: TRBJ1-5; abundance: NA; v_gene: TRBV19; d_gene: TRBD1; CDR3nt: TGTGCCAGTAGTATGGACAGGGCCAATCAGCCCCAGCATTTT; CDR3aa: CASSMDRANQPQHF
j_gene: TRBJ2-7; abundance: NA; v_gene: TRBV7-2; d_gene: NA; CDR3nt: TGTGCCAGCAGCACCCGGCGGGAAGCCGAGCAGTACTTC; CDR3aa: CASSTRREAEQYF
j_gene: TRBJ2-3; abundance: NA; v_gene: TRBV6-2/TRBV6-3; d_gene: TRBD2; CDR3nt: TGTGCCAGCAGTTACCCCACCTCCAGACTAGCGGGGGGGTTAGATACGCAGTATTTT; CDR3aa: CASSYPTSRLAGGLDTQYF
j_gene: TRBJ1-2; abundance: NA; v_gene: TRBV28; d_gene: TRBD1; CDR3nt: TGTGCCAGCATCCCTCTTGACAGGGACCATGGCTACACCTTC; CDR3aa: CASIPLDRDHGYTF
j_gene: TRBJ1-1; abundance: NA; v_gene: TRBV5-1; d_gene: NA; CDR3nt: TGCGCCAGCAGCCTCCAACCCCGGGAGATGAACACTGAAGCTTTCTTT; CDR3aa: CASSLQPREMNTEAFF
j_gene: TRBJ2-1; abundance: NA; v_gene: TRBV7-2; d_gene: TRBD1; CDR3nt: TGTGCCAGCAGCTGGGACCGGGACAGGGTCAGTGAGCAGTTCTTC; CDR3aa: CASSWDRDRVSEQFF
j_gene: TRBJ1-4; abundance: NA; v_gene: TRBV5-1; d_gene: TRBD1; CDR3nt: TGCGCCAGCAGCGAATGGACAGGGGATGGTGAAAAACTGTTTTTT; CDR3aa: CASSEWTGDGEKLFF
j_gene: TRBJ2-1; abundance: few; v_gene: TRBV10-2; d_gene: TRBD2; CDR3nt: TGCGCCAGCAGTGAGTCCCCTAGCGGTGAGCAGTTCTTC; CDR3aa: CASSESPSGEQFF
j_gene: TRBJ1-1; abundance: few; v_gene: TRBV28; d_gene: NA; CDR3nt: TGTGCCAGCACCCTAGGGGGTTTGAGTGGAACTGAAGCTTTCTTT; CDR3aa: CASTLGGLSGTEAFF
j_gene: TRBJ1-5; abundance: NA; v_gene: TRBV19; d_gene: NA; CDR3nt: TGTGCCAGTAGTCTTCTACAGGGTCCCCAGCATTTT; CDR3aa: CASSLLQGPQHF
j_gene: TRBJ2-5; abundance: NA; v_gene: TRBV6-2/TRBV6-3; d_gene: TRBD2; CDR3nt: TGTGCCAGCAGTGGGCTAGCGGGAGAGACCCAGTACTTC; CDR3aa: CASSGLAGETQYF
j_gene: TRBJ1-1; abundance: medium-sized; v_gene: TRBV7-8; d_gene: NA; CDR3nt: TGTGCCAGCAGCTTAGGGCGGGGTTGGACTGAAGCTTTCTTT; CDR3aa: CASSLGRGWTEAFF
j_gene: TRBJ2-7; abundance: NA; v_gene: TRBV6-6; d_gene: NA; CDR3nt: TGTGCCAGCGGTAGGACAGACTTCTACGAGCAGTACTTC; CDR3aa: CASGRTDFYEQYF
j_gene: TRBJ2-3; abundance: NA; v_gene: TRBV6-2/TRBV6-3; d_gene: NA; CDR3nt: TGTGCCAGCAGTTACTTCCGGGGAAACACAGATACGCAGTATTTT; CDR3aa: CASSYFRGNTDTQYF
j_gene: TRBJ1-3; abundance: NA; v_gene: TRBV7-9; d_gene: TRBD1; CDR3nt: TGTGCCAGCAGCCGACAGGGGGCGGCTGGAAACACCATATATTTT; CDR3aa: CASSRQGAAGNTIYF
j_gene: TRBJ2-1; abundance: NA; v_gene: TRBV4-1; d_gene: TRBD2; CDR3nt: TGCGCCAGCAGCCAAGAGCGAAGCGGGGGGTACAATGAGCAGTTCTTC; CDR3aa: CASSQERSGGYNEQFF
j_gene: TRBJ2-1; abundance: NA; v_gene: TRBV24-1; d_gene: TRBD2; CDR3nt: TGTGCCACCAGTGGTGGGACTAGCGGGTTAAACAATGAGCAGTTCTTC; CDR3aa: CATSGGTSGLNNEQFF
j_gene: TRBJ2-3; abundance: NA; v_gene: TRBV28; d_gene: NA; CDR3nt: TGTGCCAGCAGTTCCCCCGCTCCGGGGTCCGGGGGTACGCAGTATTTT; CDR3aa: CASSSPAPGSGGTQYF
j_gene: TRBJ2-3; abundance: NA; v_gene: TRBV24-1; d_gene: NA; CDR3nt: TGTGCCACCAGTGATTACCAGGGGTTATCGACAGATACGCAGTATTTT; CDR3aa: CATSDYQGLSTDTQYF
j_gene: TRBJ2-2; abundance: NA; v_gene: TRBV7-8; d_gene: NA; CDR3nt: TGTGCCAGCAGCTTGGACTGGCGGGCGAACACCGGGGAGCTGTTTTTT; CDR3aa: CASSLDWRANTGELFF
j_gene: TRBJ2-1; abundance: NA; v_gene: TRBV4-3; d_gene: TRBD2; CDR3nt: TGCGCCAGCAGCCAGACCGGGACTAGCGGGAGAAATGAGCAGTTCTTC; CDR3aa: CASSQTGTSGRNEQFF
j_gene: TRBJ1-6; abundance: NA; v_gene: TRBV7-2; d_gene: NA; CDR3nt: TGTGCCAGCAGCTTGGGCCAGACAAATAATTCACCCCTCCACTTT; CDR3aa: CASSLGQTNNSPLHF
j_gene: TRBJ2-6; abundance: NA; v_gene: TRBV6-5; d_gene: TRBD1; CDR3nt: TGTGCCAGCGGGAAGACAGGGAGGGCCAACGTCCTGACTTTC; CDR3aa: CASGKTGRANVLTF
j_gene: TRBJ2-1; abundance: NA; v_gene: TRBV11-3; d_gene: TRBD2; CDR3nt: TGTGCCAGCAGCCCCCGGACTAGCGGGGTCTACAATGAGCAGTTCTTC; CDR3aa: CASSPRTSGVYNEQFF
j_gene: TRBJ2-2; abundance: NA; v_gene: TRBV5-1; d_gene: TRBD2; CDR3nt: TGCGCCAGCAGAGCGGGATTCAACGGGGAGCTGTTTTTT; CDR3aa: CASRAGFNGELFF
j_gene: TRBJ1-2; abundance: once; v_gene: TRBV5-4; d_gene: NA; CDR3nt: TGTGCCAGCAGCTTGGACAGGGTATATGGCTACACCTTC; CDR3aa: CASSLDRVYGYTF
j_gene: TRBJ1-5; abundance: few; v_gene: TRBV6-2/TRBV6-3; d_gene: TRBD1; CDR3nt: TGTGCCAGCAGTTACTATGGGACAGGGAATCAGCCCCAGCATTTT; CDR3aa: CASSYYGTGNQPQHF
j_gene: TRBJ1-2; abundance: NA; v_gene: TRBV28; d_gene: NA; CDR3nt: TGTGCCAGCAGTGCGCCGTTGGTAAGCAACTATGGCTACACCTTC; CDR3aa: CASSAPLVSNYGYTF
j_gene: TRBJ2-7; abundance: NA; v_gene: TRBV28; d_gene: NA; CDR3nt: TGTGCCAGCAGTTTGGGCCGGGACTCGTCCTACGAGCAGTACTTC; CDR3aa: CASSLGRDSSYEQYF